Following are 7 T cell receptor beta chains from one sample sequenced in a study of cytomegalovirus exposure and HLA in healthy donors. PCR involved 60 Vbeta and 13 Jbeta primers. Some clones are missing from TCRdb's copy, which holds only in-frame ones; the method was immunoSEQ multiplex PCR. The repertoire holds about 130,000 clones, 84% seen once, with 2% to 3% in the top ten. The sample comprised PBMCs. These receptors came from a man aged 45 to 65 in good health and CMV-seronegative.

The chain links TRBV10-3 to TRBJ1-2; 7 bases fit TRBD1. The V gene end was trimmed by 2 bases and the J gene end by 7 bases; junction bases not matched to a gene: 10. Germline V CDR1 and CDR2: ENHRY, SYGVKD. This CDR3 comprises 15 residues. CDR3 protein: CAISEGLTGKAGYTF. The CDR3 DNA reads TGTGCCATCAGTGAGGGCTTGACAGGGAAGGCTGGCTACACCTTC.

This rearrangement joins TRBV18 to TRBJ1-1; D not resolved. Trimming pared 2 bases from V and 1 base from J, leaving 8 bases between. The CDR3 runs to 14 residues. The V gene's germline CDR1 is KGHSH and CDR2 LQKENI. The CDR3, as DNA: TGTGCCAGCTCACCAGGCGAGGGGAACACTGAAGCTTTCTTT. Translation: CASSPGEGNTEAFF.

The V call is TRBV9, the J call TRBJ1-2, with 7 bases identical to TRBD1. The germline V gene encodes CDR1 SGDLS and CDR2 YYNGEE. CDR3 length equals 15 residues. The J segment lost 4 bases and the V segment lost 3 bases, leaving 9 bases of the junction unmatched. CDR3 nucleotide sequence: TGTGCCAGCAGCGGGTTCAGGGGGGTCAGCTATGGCTACACCTTC. This codes for CASSGFRGVSYGYTF.

The chain has TRBV7-9 and TRBJ2-7, with 7 bases identical to TRBD1. This CDR3 region has 14 residues. V dropped 5 bases and J dropped 2; count of bases not matched to a gene: 6. Germline CDR1 reads SEHNR; CDR2 reads FQNEAQ (reference sequence). The CDR3 region is CASSKQGLTYEQYF. In DNA, the CDR3 is TGTGCCAGCAGCAAACAGGGGTTAACCTACGAGCAGTACTTC.

V gene TRBV30 combines with J gene TRBJ1-3; D unclear. CDR3 length: 14 amino acids. Germline values: CDR1 GTSNPN, CDR2 SVGIG (reference sequence). The V end was cut by 2 bases, the J end by 0 bases, with 8 bases between. CDR3 amino acids: CAWSYGGSGNTIYF. CDR3 nucleotide sequence: TGTGCCTGGAGTTACGGAGGCTCTGGAAACACCATATATTTT.

J is TRBJ1-3 and V is TRBV9; D is uncertain. CDR3 length: 12 residues. The germline gives CDR1 SGDLS, CDR2 YYNGEE. Trimming pared 4 bases from V and 8 bases from J, leaving 10 bases between. The CDR3 loop is CASSPSGYTIYF. The DNA for the CDR3 is TGTGCCAGCAGCCCGAGTGGTTACACCATATATTTT. Combining the CDR3 with reference TRBV9 and TRBJ1-3 gives the whole variable domain DSGVTQTPKHLITATGQRVTLRCSPRSGDLSVYWYQQSLDQGLQFLIQYYNGEERAKGNILERFSAQQFPDLHSELNLSSLELGDSALYFCASSPSGYTIYFGEGSWLTVV.

The V call is TRBV5-1, the J call TRBJ1-4, with D perhaps TRBD1 (6 bases). The CDR3 extends over 14 amino acids. Germline assignment: CDR1 SGHRS and CDR2 YFSETQ. V was clipped by 0 bases and J by 8 bases, with 11 bases between them. DNA for the CDR3: TGCGCCAGCAGCTTGGGAGGGGGTCGGGAAAAACTGTTTTTT. It translates to CASSLGGGREKLFF.